This is a list of T cell receptor beta chains from one sample in a study of T cell repertoires in cytomegalovirus infection. The antigens for these receptors are not known. TCRdb processed the reads anew with MiXCR; each CDR3 protein has one entry. The data show fewer than 1,000,000 distinct CDR3 sequences, with approximately 31% seen just once and roughly 13% held by the top ten. Sequenced material: cultured CD8+ T cells from PBMCs, taken from culture after CMV antigen stimulation. The receptor set was obtained from a human donor in good health (CMV status not recorded). Some clones in this sample may be carry-over from other donors' samples. The CDR3 runs from the conserved cysteine through the conserved F or W. A D gene is named only where the DNA matches it firmly. For some rows the clone size is stated as once, few or many, or as a class when expanded; others skip it.

V	D	size	J	DNA	CDR3
TRBV15	TRBD1	NA	TRBJ2-7	TGTGCCACCAGCAGGAGCCGCCAGACAGGGATCTACGAGCAGTACTTC	CATSRSRQTGIYEQYF
TRBV28	NA	NA	TRBJ1-6	TGTGCCAGCAGTCCTCGCAGGGGAGTTTTTAATTCACCCCTCCACTTT	CASSPRRGVFNSPLHF
TRBV28	NA	NA	TRBJ2-5	TGTGCCAGCAGTTTATATCTGGGTTCGGAAGAGACCCAGTACTTC	CASSLYLGSEETQYF
TRBV2	TRBD1	NA	TRBJ1-1	TGTGCCAGCAGACAGGGGGCGGGGAACACTGAAGCTTTCTTT	CASRQGAGNTEAFF
TRBV4-1	NA	many	TRBJ1-5	TGCGCCAGCAGCCGAACCAGGGAGTCCAATCAGCCCCAGCATTTT	CASSRTRESNQPQHF
TRBV7-7	TRBD2	few	TRBJ2-7	TGTGCTAGCAGCCCGGGGGGGCCGAGGGAGCAGTACTTC	CASSPGGPREQYF
TRBV10-2	TRBD1	many	TRBJ1-1	TGCGCCAGCATAACAACAGGGGAGACTGAAGCTTTCTTT	CASITTGETEAFF
TRBV7-6	NA	NA	TRBJ1-1	TGTGCCAGCAGCTTAGAAAGGGAAACTGAAGCTTTCTTT	CASSLERETEAFF
TRBV12-3/TRBV12-4	NA	NA	TRBJ2-3	TGTGCCAGCAGTCCTAGCGATGGAAGCACAGATACGCAGTATTTT	CASSPSDGSTDTQYF
TRBV12-3/TRBV12-4	TRBD1	few	TRBJ1-3	TGTGCCAGCAAAGCACCCCCGGGACAGGGGGTGGAAGGAAACACCATATATTTT	CASKAPPGQGVEGNTIYF
TRBV6-5	TRBD2	NA	TRBJ2-2	TGTGCCAGCAGTTACTCCCCGGGACTAGGAGCGGTCGGGGAGCTGTTTTTT	CASSYSPGLGAVGELFF
TRBV19	TRBD1	few	TRBJ2-1	TGTGCCAGTAGAGCCGGGACAGCGCTTAATGAGCAGTTCTTC	CASRAGTALNEQFF
TRBV20-1	NA	few	TRBJ1-1	TGCAGTGCTAGACCCTTGACTCTAGGAGGCACTGAAGCTTTCTTT	CSARPLTLGGTEAFF
TRBV6-5	NA	few	TRBJ2-5	TGTGCCAGCAGTACCTTAGCAGAGCAAGAGACCCAGTACTTC	CASSTLAEQETQYF
TRBV7-9	NA	NA	TRBJ1-3	TGTGCCCCTAGCGGACAAGAATCTGGAAACACCATATATTTT	CAPSGQESGNTIYF
TRBV27	NA	NA	TRBJ1-5	TGTGCCAGCAGGGGGGTCGGCAATCAGCCCCAGCATTTT	CASRGVGNQPQHF
TRBV4-1	TRBD1	NA	TRBJ1-1	TGCGCCAGCAGCCAAGGGACAGGGAGCACTGAAGCTTTCTTT	CASSQGTGSTEAFF
TRBV15	NA	NA	TRBJ2-2	TGTGCCACCAGCAGCCCCCTCACCGGGGAGCTGTTTTTT	CATSSPLTGELFF
TRBV28	NA	NA	TRBJ2-5	TGTGCCAGCAGTTTGTTCAGAAGTCAAGAGACCCAGTACTTC	CASSLFRSQETQYF
TRBV12-3/TRBV12-4	NA	many	TRBJ1-1	TGTGCCAGCAGTCCCTCGGCCGGCTGGACTGAAGCTTTCTTT	CASSPSAGWTEAFF
TRBV12-3/TRBV12-4	TRBD1	NA	TRBJ1-1	TGTGCCAGCAGCCTACTGGGACAGGGGGGTACTGAAGCTTTCTTT	CASSLLGQGGTEAFF
TRBV14	NA	few	TRBJ2-1	TGTGCCAGCAGCCAGACTAGACAGCCTTTCGATGAGCAGTTCTTC	CASSQTRQPFDEQFF
TRBV7-2	TRBD1	many	TRBJ1-2	TGTGCCAGCAGCTGGGGACAGGGGTACTACTATGGCTACACCTTC	CASSWGQGYYYGYTF
TRBV7-3	NA	few	TRBJ1-1	TGTGCCAGCAGCTTAAATCCGGGGTTGAACACTGAAGCTTTCTTT	CASSLNPGLNTEAFF
TRBV7-6	NA	NA	TRBJ2-1	TGTGCCAGCAGCTCGACAGGAAAGGGGAATGAGCAGTTCTTC	CASSSTGKGNEQFF
TRBV20-1	TRBD1	few	TRBJ2-2	TGCAGTGCTAGACCCTTAAGGACAGGGCTAACCGGGGAGCTGTTTTTT	CSARPLRTGLTGELFF
TRBV7-9	NA	NA	TRBJ1-1	TGTGCCAGCAGCCCGACCGGGCTCCTCTTAGGAACTGAAGCTTTCTTT	CASSPTGLLLGTEAFF
TRBV6-6	TRBD2	few	TRBJ2-3	TGTGCCAGCAGCTATGACCCCTCCTTTGCGGGGGGGCTCCATAGCACAGATACGCAGTATTTT	CASSYDPSFAGGLHSTDTQYF
TRBV6-1	NA	NA	TRBJ1-2	TGTGCCATCCAAAAAGGGGGTAACTATGGCTACACCTTC	CAIQKGGNYGYTF
TRBV28	NA	NA	TRBJ2-1	TGTGCCAGCAGTTTAGTGGGGGAGGATGAGCAGTTCTTC	CASSLVGEDEQFF
TRBV19	NA	many	TRBJ2-2	TGTGCCACTGGGACCGGGGAGCTGTTTTTT	CATGTGELFF
TRBV2	NA	NA	TRBJ2-3	TGTGCCAGGGGAGGTGGCTCCGCACTCCAGGGGATTACGCAGTATTTT	CARGGGSALQGITQYF
TRBV3-1	NA	few	TRBJ2-1	TGTGCCAGCAGCCAAGATCAGGGAGCCGATGAGCAGTTCTTC	CASSQDQGADEQFF
TRBV27	TRBD1	once	TRBJ2-7	TGTGCCAGCAGTTTTAACAGGGGGCGTCCCGAGCAGTACTTC	CASSFNRGRPEQYF
TRBV5-4	TRBD1	few	TRBJ1-2	TGTGCCAGCATCCTCCCCGGGACAGTGGATAGCTACACCTTC	CASILPGTVDSYTF
TRBV12-3/TRBV12-4	NA	few	TRBJ2-5	TGTGCCAGCACCGAATGGCGGACCGGCCAAGAGACCCAGTACTTC	CASTEWRTGQETQYF
TRBV9	TRBD2	few	TRBJ2-3	TGTGCCAGCAGCGGGCTAGCGGGAAACACAGATACGCAGTATTTT	CASSGLAGNTDTQYF